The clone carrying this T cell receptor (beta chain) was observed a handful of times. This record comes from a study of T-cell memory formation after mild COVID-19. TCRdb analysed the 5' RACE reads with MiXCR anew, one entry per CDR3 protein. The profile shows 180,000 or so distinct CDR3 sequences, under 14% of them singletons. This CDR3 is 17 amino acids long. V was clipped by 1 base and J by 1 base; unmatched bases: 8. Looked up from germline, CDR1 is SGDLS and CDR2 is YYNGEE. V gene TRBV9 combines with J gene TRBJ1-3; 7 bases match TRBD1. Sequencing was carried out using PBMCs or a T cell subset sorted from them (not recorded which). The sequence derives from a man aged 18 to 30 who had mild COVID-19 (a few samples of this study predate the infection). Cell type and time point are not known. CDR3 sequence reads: CASSVRAQGFSGNTIYF. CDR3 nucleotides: TGTGCCAGCAGCGTAAGGGCACAGGGGTTTTCTGGAAACACCATATATTTT.